These 19 T cell receptor beta chains originate from one sample sequenced in a study of cytomegalovirus exposure and HLA in healthy donors. Use of 60 Vbeta and 13 Jbeta primers characterized the PCR. This table comes from immunoSEQ multiplex PCR, and its TCRdb copy is limited to in-frame clones, with some not included. The data hold some 200,000 clones, with more than 65% observed a single time. Source material: PBMCs. The source of these receptors is a man aged 18 to 35 in good health and CMV-seronegative.

The V gene is TRBV7-3, the J gene TRBJ2-1; 11 nucleotides match TRBD2. CDR1 is SGHTA, CDR2 FQGTGA, per germline. V lost 1 base and J lost 9; bases outside the gene matches: 14. The CDR3 extends over 18 amino acids. The CDR3 loop reads CASSLRAVSGRAPGEQFF. Written as DNA, the CDR3 is TGTGCCAGCAGCTTAAGGGCGGTTAGCGGGAGGGCCCCGGGTGAGCAGTTCTTC.

CDR3 DNA sequence: TGTGCCAGCAGCTTACGGACAGGGTTGAACACTGAAGCTTTCTTT. This codes for CASSLRTGLNTEAFF. This chain joins TRBV5-6 and TRBJ1-1; TRBD1 agrees at 8 bases. The CDR3 has 15 amino acids. The germline V gene has CDR1 SGHDT and CDR2 YYEEEE. The V segment lost 2 bases and the J segment 0 bases; nucleotides outside the gene matches: 3.

The genes are TRBV7-9 and TRBJ1-5; D possibly corresponds to TRBD1 (6 bases). The V end was cut by 4 bases, the J end by 3 bases, with 10 bases between. The CDR3 length is 14 residues. Germline CDR1 and CDR2: SEHNR and FQNEAQ (reference sequence). The CDR3 sequence is CASSSDSYNQPQHF. CDR3 DNA sequence: TGTGCCAGCAGCTCGGACAGCTACAATCAGCCCCAGCATTTT.

This chain links TRBV29-1 with TRBJ2-7, with a tentative D call TRBD2 (5 bases). CDR3 length equals 10 residues. Germline V gene data show CDR1 as SQVTM and CDR2 as ANQGSEA. V was trimmed by 4 bases and J by 5 bases, leaving 6 bases between them. Here the CDR3 reads CSVAGNEQYF. CDR3 coding DNA: TGCAGCGTTGCCGGGAACGAGCAGTACTTC.

This chain uses TRBV5-4 with TRBJ2-7; weak D call: TRBD1 (6 bases). CDR1 and CDR2 (germline): SGHNT, YYREEE (reference sequence). The CDR3 has 14 amino acids. Trimming removed 4 bases from V and 2 bases from J, with 13 bases in between. Here the CDR3 DNA reads TGTGCCAGCAGCGCCCCGGACAGTACCTACGAGCAGTACTTC. Protein: CASSAPDSTYEQYF.

The rearrangement uses TRBV7-9 and TRBJ2-2; 10 nucleotides line up with TRBD1. The CDR3 runs to 16 residues. Germline values: CDR1 SEHNR, CDR2 FQNEAQ (reference sequence). The J segment lost 6 bases and the V segment lost 1 base, leaving 5 bases of the junction unmatched. In nucleotides, the CDR3 is TGTGCCAGCAGCTTAGGCCGGGACAGGGGAGCCGGGGAGCTGTTTTTT. This gives the protein CASSLGRDRGAGELFF. The entire variable domain, with the rest obtained from reference TRBV7-9 and TRBJ2-2, is as follows: DTGVSQNPRHKITKRGQNVTFRCDPISEHNRLYWYRQTLGQGPEFLTYFQNEAQLEKSRLLSDRFSAERPKGSFSTLEIQRTEQGDSAMYLCASSLGRDRGAGELFFGEGSRLTVL.

This clone has only one observation. This chain uses TRBV19 with TRBJ2-2; D remains ambiguous. The V gene lost 3 bases and the J gene lost 6 bases, with 8 bases spanning the gap. This CDR3 region has 13 residues. The germline V gene has CDR1 LNHDA and CDR2 SQIVND (reference sequence). The CDR3 is CASSIQLAGELFF. CDR3 coding DNA: TGTGCCAGTAGTATTCAGTTGGCCGGGGAGCTGTTTTTT. The whole variable domain, remainder taken from reference TRBV19 and TRBJ2-2, is DGGITQSPKYLFRKEGQNVTLSCEQNLNHDAMYWYRQDPGQGLRLIYYSQIVNDFQKGDIAEGYSVSREKKESFPLTVTSAQKNPTAFYLCASSIQLAGELFFGEGSRLTVL.

This chain uses TRBV29-1 with TRBJ1-1, with unresolved D. This CDR3 comprises 12 residues. CDR1 and CDR2 from the germline V gene are SQVTM and ANQGSEA. V lost 4 bases and J lost 5, with 11 bases in between. The CDR3 sequence: CSVGQSRTEAFF. The DNA of the CDR3 is TGCAGCGTTGGGCAGTCGAGGACTGAAGCTTTCTTT.

Only a few counts were recorded for this clone. The DNA of the CDR3 is TGTGCCAGCAGCCAATCTTCCGGGAGCGGAAACACCATATATTTT. This codes for CASSQSSGSGNTIYF. The chain recombines TRBV16 with TRBJ1-3; D unresolved. V shed 0 bases and J shed 4 bases, with 10 bases lying between them. The CDR3 extends over 15 amino acids. Germline values: CDR1 KGHSY, CDR2 FQNENV.

The CDR3 sequence: CASSPGLTYNEQFF. The CDR3 DNA reads as TGTGCCAGCAGCCCAGGCCTTACCTACAATGAGCAGTTCTTC. The V call is TRBV11-3, the J call TRBJ2-1; no firm D call. CDR1 is SGHNT, CDR2 YENEEA, per germline. The V gene lost 5 bases and the J gene lost 2 bases, with 10 bases spanning the gap. CDR3 length: 14 residues.

This rearrangement joins TRBV21-1 to TRBJ2-7; TRBD1, the table's D call, lacks a check against the DNA. TRBV21-1 is a documented pseudogene. The CDR3 totals 18 residues. The CDR3 loop reads CASTPLSGTGTGNDEQYF. For the CDR3, the DNA is TGTGCCAGCACCCCTCTTAGCGGTACCGGGACAGGGAACGACGAGCAGTACTTC.

The CDR3: CASSYGDNYEQYF. CDR3 nucleotide sequence: TGTGCCAGCAGTTACGGGGACAACTACGAGCAGTACTTC. This sequence joins TRBV6-5 and TRBJ2-7, with D tentatively TRBD1 (6 bases). Deletions cut 2 bases from V and 3 bases from J, with 8 bases between. The CDR3 runs to 13 residues. Germline CDR1 and CDR2: MNHEY and SVGAGI.

This chain joins TRBV2 and TRBJ1-5, with 8 bases identical to TRBD1. This CDR3 is built from 17 residues. Unmatched junction bases numbered 16, after V lost 6 bases and J lost 6 bases. Germline V CDR1 and CDR2: SNHLY, FYNNEI. The CDR3 nucleotides read TGTGCCAGCAGGCAAAACTTCCAGGGGGCGTTCCGTCAGCCCCAGCATTTT. Translating gives CASRQNFQGAFRQPQHF.

The J gene is TRBJ2-3, the V gene TRBV7-9; 7 bases are a match to TRBD2. Germline V gives CDR1 SEHNR, CDR2 FQNEAQ (reference sequence). This CDR3 spans 17 amino acids. V was pared by 1 base and J by 0 bases, with 7 bases of the junction left unmatched. As DNA, the CDR3 is TGTGCCAGCAGCTTAGTGTCGCTAGCGGTTAGCACAGATACGCAGTATTTT. The encoded protein is CASSLVSLAVSTDTQYF.

The chain employs TRBV11-2 and TRBJ2-7; D possibly corresponds to TRBD1 (7 bases). Germline loops: CDR1 SGHAT, CDR2 FQNNGV. This CDR3 spans 14 amino acids. Trimming removed 3 bases at V and 3 bases at J, with 12 bases between. The CDR3: CASSFGGTDYEQYF. DNA of the CDR3: TGTGCCAGCAGCTTTGGGGGGACAGACTACGAGCAGTACTTC.

J is TRBJ1-5 and V is TRBV18; D unclear. The germline gives CDR1 KGHSH, CDR2 LQKENI. Trimming left V 4 bases short and J 7 bases short, with 8 bases between. The CDR3 is made up of 12 amino acids. CDR3 sequence (DNA): TGTGCCAGCTCACAGGGAGGACAGCCCCAGCATTTT. Its translation is CASSQGGQPQHF. Complete variable domain (other parts from reference TRBV18 and TRBJ1-5): NAGVMQNPRHLVRRRGQEARLRCSPMKGHSHVYWYRQLPEEGLKFMVYLQKENIIDESGMPKERFSAEFPKEGPSILRIQQVVRGDSAAYFCASSQGGQPQHFGDGTRLSIL.

This chain uses TRBV29-1 with TRBJ2-7; 9 nucleotides match TRBD1. The CDR3 loop spans 14 amino acids. Germline CDR1 reads SQVTM; CDR2 reads ANQGSEA. V gave up 5 bases and J gave up 0 bases; unmatched junction bases: 5. DNA for the CDR3: TGCAGCGTTATCGACAGGGGGAGCTCCTACGAGCAGTACTTC. Translated: CSVIDRGSSYEQYF.

The rearrangement uses TRBV7-8 and TRBJ1-1, with a weak D call TRBD1 (5 bases). Looked up from germline, CDR1 is SGHVS and CDR2 is FQNEAQ. The CDR3 contains 12 residues. Trimming shortened V by 5 bases and J by 4 bases, and 8 bases separated the two germline ends. CDR3 residues: CASSHDSTEAFF. For the CDR3, the DNA is TGTGCCAGCAGCCATGACAGCACTGAAGCTTTCTTT.

The chain has TRBV18 and TRBJ1-5; D call uncertain. Trimming removed 6 bases at V and 3 bases at J, with 15 bases between. Germline-derived CDR1 and CDR2 are KGHSH and LQKENI. The CDR3 is 15 amino acids. CDR3 residues: CASSGGEGNNQPQHF. The CDR3 coding sequence is TGTGCCAGCTCCGGTGGAGAGGGTAACAATCAGCCCCAGCATTTT.